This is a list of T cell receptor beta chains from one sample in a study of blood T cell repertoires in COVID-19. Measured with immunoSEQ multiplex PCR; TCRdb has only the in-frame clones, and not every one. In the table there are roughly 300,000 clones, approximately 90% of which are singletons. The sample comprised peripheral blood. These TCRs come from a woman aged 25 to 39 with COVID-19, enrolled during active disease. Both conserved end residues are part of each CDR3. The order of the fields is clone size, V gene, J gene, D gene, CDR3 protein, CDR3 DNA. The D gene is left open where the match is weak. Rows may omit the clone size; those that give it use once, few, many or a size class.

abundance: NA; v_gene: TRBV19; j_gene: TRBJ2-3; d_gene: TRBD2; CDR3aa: CASSLQNLAGVADTQYF; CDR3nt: TGTGCCAGTAGTCTCCAGAACTTAGCGGGAGTGGCAGATACGCAGTATTTT
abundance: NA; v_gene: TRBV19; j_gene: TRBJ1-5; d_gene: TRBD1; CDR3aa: CASSIVGGQGGQPQHF; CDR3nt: TGTGCCAGTAGTATAGTCGGGGGACAGGGAGGCCAGCCCCAGCATTTT
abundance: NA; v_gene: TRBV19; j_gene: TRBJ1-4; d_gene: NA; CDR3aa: CASWEPNEKLFF; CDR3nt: TGTGCCAGTTGGGAGCCTAATGAAAAACTGTTTTTT
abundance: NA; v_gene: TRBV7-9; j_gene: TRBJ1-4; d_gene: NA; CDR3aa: CASSLDRLREKLFF; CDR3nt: TGTGCCAGCAGCTTAGATCGGTTGAGAGAAAAACTGTTTTTT
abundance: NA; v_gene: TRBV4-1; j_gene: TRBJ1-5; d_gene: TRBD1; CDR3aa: CASSQTAGGSYSNQPQHF; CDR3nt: TGCGCCAGCAGCCAGACTGCAGGGGGTTCTTATAGCAATCAGCCCCAGCATTTT
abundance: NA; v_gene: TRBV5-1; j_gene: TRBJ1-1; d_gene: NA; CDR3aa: CASSQNMGANTEAFF; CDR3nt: TGCGCCAGCAGCCAGAACATGGGGGCCAACACTGAAGCTTTCTTT
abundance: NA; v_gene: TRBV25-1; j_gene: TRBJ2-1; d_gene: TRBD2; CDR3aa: CASSGQTSGRPYNEQFF; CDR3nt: TGTGCCAGCAGTGGGCAGACTAGCGGGAGACCTTACAATGAGCAGTTCTTC
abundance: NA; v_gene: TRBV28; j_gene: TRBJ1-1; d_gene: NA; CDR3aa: CASSSGAQGSNTEAFF; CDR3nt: TGTGCCAGCAGTTCCGGGGCGCAGGGGTCGAACACTGAAGCTTTCTTT
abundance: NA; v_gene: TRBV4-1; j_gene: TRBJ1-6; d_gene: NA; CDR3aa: CASSQVVGDSPLHF; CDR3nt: TGCGCCAGCAGCCAAGTGGTAGGGGATTCACCCCTCCACTTT
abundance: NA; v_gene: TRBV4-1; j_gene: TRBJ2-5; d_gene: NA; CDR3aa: CASSQVGAETQYF; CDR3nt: TGCGCCAGCAGCCAAGTGGGGGCAGAGACCCAGTACTTC
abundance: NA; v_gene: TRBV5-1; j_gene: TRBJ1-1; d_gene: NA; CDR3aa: CASTLTNQQGEAFF; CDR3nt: TGCGCCAGCACCCTAACTAACCAGCAGGGAGAAGCTTTCTTT
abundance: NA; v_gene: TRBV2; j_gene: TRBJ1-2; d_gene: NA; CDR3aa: CASSEARRGYGYTF; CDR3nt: TGTGCCAGCAGTGAAGCTCGGAGAGGCTATGGCTACACCTTC
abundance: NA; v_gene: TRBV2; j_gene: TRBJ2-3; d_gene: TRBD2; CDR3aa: CASRLLAGGTDTQYF; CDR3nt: TGTGCCAGCAGGCTACTAGCGGGAGGGACAGATACGCAGTATTTT
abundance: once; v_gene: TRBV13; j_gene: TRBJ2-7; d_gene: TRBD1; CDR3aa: CASSNSHRGHAYEQYF; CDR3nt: TGTGCCAGCAGCAACTCCCACAGGGGGCACGCCTACGAGCAGTACTTC
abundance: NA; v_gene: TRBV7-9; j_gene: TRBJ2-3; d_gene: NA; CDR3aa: CASTGFRSTDTQYF; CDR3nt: TGTGCCAGCACCGGTTTTCGGTCCACAGATACGCAGTATTTT
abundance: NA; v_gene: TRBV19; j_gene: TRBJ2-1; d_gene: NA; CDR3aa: CASKPSSAARYNEQFF; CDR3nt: TGTGCCAGTAAGCCTTCTAGCGCGGCGCGCTACAATGAGCAGTTCTTC
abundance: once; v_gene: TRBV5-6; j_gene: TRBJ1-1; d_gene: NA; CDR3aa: CASSLQGRTEAFF; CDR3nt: TGTGCCAGCAGCTTGCAGGGGCGCACTGAAGCTTTCTTT
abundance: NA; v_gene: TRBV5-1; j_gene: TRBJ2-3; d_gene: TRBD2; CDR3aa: CASSLKRLAGGADTQYF; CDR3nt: TGCGCCAGCAGCTTGAAAAGGCTAGCGGGAGGGGCAGATACGCAGTATTTT
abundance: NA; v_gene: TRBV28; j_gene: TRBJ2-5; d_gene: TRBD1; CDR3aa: CASSLRLPGQQETQYF; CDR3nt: TGTGCCAGCAGTTTGAGGCTGCCGGGACAGCAAGAGACCCAGTACTTC
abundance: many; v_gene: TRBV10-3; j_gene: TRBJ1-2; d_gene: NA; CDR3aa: CAISESTGYGYTF; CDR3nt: TGTGCCATCAGTGAGTCGACTGGGTATGGCTACACCTTC
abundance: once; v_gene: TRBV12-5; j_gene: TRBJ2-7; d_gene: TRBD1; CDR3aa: CASGPLTGGQYEQYF; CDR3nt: TGTGCTAGTGGTCCACTGACAGGGGGTCAGTACGAGCAGTACTTC
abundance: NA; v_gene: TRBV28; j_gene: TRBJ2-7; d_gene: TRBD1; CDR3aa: CASSFLGQDEQYF; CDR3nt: TGTGCCAGCAGTTTCCTCGGACAGGACGAGCAGTACTTC
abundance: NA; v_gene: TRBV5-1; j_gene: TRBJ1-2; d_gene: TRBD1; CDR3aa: CASSGDRVGGYTF; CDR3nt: TGCGCCAGCAGCGGCGACAGGGTTGGCGGCTACACCTTC
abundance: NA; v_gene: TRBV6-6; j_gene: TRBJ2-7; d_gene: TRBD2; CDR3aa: CASSNGLASLPHEQYF; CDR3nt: TGTGCCAGCAGTAACGGACTAGCGAGCCTTCCCCACGAGCAGTACTTC
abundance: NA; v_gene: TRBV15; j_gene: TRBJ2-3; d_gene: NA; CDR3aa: CATSRAGPLDSTDTQYF; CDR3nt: TGTGCCACCAGCAGAGCAGGGCCCCTCGATAGCACAGATACGCAGTATTTT
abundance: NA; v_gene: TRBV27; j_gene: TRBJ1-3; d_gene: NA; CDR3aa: CASSLSPPLYSGNTIYF; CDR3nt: TGTGCCAGCAGTTTATCCCCCCCCCTTTACTCTGGAAACACCATATATTTT
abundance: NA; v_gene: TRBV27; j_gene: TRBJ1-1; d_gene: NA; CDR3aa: CASSLYGSGETEAFF; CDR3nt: TGTGCCAGCAGTTTATATGGGTCGGGGGAGACTGAAGCTTTCTTT
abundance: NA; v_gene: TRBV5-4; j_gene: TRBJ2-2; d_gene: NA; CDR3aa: CASSLDGSGNTGELFF; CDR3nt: TGTGCCAGCAGCTTGGACGGGAGCGGTAACACCGGGGAGCTGTTTTTT
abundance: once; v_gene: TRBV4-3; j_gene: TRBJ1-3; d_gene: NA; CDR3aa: CASSPTAVKNTIYF; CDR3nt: TGCGCCAGCAGCCCGACAGCAGTCAAAAACACCATATATTTT
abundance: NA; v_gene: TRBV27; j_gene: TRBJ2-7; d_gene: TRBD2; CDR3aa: CASTPGSGIYEQYF; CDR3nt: TGTGCCAGCACCCCGGGTAGCGGGATCTACGAGCAGTACTTC
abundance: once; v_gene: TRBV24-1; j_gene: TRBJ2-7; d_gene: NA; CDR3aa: CATSDAGRYEQYF; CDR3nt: TGTGCCACCAGTGATGCGGGCCGCTACGAGCAGTACTTC
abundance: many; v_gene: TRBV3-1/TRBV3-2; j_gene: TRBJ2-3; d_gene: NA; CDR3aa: CASWSEFSDTQYF; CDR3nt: TGTGCCAGCTGGTCGGAGTTTTCAGATACGCAGTATTTT
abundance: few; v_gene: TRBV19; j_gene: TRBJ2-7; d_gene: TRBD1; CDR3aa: CASSIRRDRGYEQYF; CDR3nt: TGTGCCAGTAGTATTCGTCGGGACAGGGGTTACGAGCAGTACTTC
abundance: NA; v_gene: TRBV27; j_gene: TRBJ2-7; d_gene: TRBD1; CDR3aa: CASSPPRGRGPYEQYF; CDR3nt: TGTGCCAGCAGTCCCCCCAGGGGGCGAGGACCCTACGAGCAGTACTTC
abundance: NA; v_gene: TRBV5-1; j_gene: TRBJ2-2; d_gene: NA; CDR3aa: CASSLPTNPGAGELFF; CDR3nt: TGCGCCAGCAGCTTGCCAACAAACCCCGGGGCCGGGGAGCTGTTTTTT
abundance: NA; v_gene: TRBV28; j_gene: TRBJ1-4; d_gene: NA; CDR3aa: CASSSPTGPGEKLFF; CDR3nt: TGTGCCAGCAGTTCCCCTACAGGCCCTGGTGAAAAACTGTTTTTT
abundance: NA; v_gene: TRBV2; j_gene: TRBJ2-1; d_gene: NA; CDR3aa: CASVTVPYNEQFF; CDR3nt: TGTGCCAGCGTAACAGTCCCATACAATGAGCAGTTCTTC
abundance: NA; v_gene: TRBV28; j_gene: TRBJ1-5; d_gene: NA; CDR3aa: CATKGGTLDQPQHF; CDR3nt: TGTGCCACCAAGGGGGGGACATTAGATCAGCCCCAGCATTTT
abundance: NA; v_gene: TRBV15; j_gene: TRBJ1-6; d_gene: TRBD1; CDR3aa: CATSREGQGVSPLHF; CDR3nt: TGTGCCACCAGCAGAGAAGGACAGGGGGTTTCACCCCTCCACTTT
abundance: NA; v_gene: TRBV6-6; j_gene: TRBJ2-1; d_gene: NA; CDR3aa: CASSREGGRAYNEQFF; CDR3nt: TGTGCCAGCAGTCGAGAGGGGGGGAGGGCCTACAATGAGCAGTTCTTC
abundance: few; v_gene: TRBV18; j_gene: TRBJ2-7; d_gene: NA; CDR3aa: CASSPDLHEQYF; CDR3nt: TGTGCCAGCTCACCCGACTTGCACGAGCAGTACTTC